The rows below give T cell receptor beta chains drawn from one sample of a study of cytomegalovirus exposure and HLA in healthy donors. Some clones are missing from TCRdb's copy, which holds only in-frame ones; the method was immunoSEQ multiplex PCR. The table records around 150,000 clones, around 63% of them present only once. Sequenced input: PBMCs. The source of these receptors is a woman between 18 and 30 years old in good health and CMV-seropositive. The CDR3 runs from the conserved cysteine through the conserved F or W.

j_call: NA; v_call: TRBV1; cdr3_aa: CTSSQGSGGPYEQYF
j_call: TRBJ1-1; v_call: TRBV7-8; cdr3_aa: CASSLASRTGENTEAFF
j_call: TRBJ1-1; v_call: TRBV9; cdr3_aa: CASSGRQGPEAFF
j_call: TRBJ1-2; v_call: TRBV10-3; cdr3_aa: CAIIPGQGIGYGYTF
j_call: TRBJ2-5; v_call: TRBV10-3; cdr3_aa: CAISERASGSSETQYF
j_call: TRBJ2-2; v_call: TRBV4-3; cdr3_aa: CASGHANTGELFF
j_call: NA; v_call: TRBV7-9; cdr3_aa: CASSTPGQVYEQYF
j_call: TRBJ2-7; v_call: TRBV29-1; cdr3_aa: CSVENRVYEQYF
j_call: TRBJ1-6; v_call: TRBV4-3; cdr3_aa: CASSQERQGRSPLHF
j_call: TRBJ1-6; v_call: TRBV29-1; cdr3_aa: CSAGTGDGNSPLHF
j_call: NA; v_call: TRBV7-9; cdr3_aa: CAVSTSAYEQYF
j_call: TRBJ2-7; v_call: TRBV7-2; cdr3_aa: CASSFQDLYEQYF
j_call: TRBJ2-7; v_call: TRBV11-2; cdr3_aa: CASSSRRPTSGRAYEQYF
j_call: TRBJ1-3; v_call: TRBV7-9; cdr3_aa: CASSLGAGGGWRNTIYF
j_call: TRBJ2-2; v_call: TRBV5-6; cdr3_aa: CASSKGQGRSGELFF
j_call: TRBJ1-5; v_call: TRBV6-1; cdr3_aa: CASSRQGNSNQPQHF
j_call: TRBJ1-3; v_call: TRBV7-3; cdr3_aa: CASSSHPPSGGSGNTIYF
j_call: TRBJ2-7; v_call: TRBV4-1; cdr3_aa: CASSQLPGTASYEQYF
j_call: TRBJ1-4; v_call: TRBV6-4; cdr3_aa: CASTRPAGVIPTNEKLFF
j_call: TRBJ2-7; v_call: TRBV28; cdr3_aa: CASGLLAGSEQYF
j_call: TRBJ2-7; v_call: TRBV4-1; cdr3_aa: CASSQDIGRLTYEQYF
j_call: NA; v_call: TRBV10-3; cdr3_aa: CAINTGRASYEQYF
j_call: TRBJ1-6; v_call: TRBV10-3; cdr3_aa: CAIQGVRNSPLHF
j_call: TRBJ1-6; v_call: TRBV7-2; cdr3_aa: CASSLSSGAGSPLHF
j_call: TRBJ2-1; v_call: TRBV10-1; cdr3_aa: CASRGGWSNEQFF
j_call: TRBJ1-3; v_call: TRBV6-6; cdr3_aa: CASSYKTPSGNTIYF
j_call: TRBJ2-7; v_call: TRBV4-2; cdr3_aa: CASSQGTGGAGEQYF
j_call: TRBJ1-1; v_call: TRBV7-6; cdr3_aa: CASSFQPTGEAFF
j_call: TRBJ2-1; v_call: TRBV19; cdr3_aa: CASSINLYNEQFF
j_call: TRBJ1-2; v_call: TRBV27; cdr3_aa: CASSLSTGHYGYTF
j_call: TRBJ2-3; v_call: TRBV7-9; cdr3_aa: CASSPGLPGSRTDTQYF
j_call: TRBJ2-7; v_call: TRBV11-2; cdr3_aa: CASSREDSGEQYF
j_call: TRBJ2-3; v_call: TRBV27; cdr3_aa: CASSFGVTQYF
j_call: NA; v_call: TRBV13; cdr3_aa: CASSMTGTGVEQYF
j_call: TRBJ2-4; v_call: TRBV2; cdr3_aa: CASNRGFTDIQYF
j_call: TRBJ2-7; v_call: TRBV15; cdr3_aa: CATSRGAGSSSYEQYF
j_call: TRBJ2-7; v_call: TRBV5-1; cdr3_aa: CASSLESGEQYF
j_call: TRBJ2-7; v_call: TRBV9; cdr3_aa: CASSLRTDRGALYEQYF
j_call: TRBJ1-2; v_call: TRBV21-1; cdr3_aa: CASIPRGEGYGYTF
j_call: TRBJ1-2; v_call: TRBV2; cdr3_aa: CASSEQGLGGYTF
j_call: TRBJ1-1; v_call: TRBV30; cdr3_aa: CAWSVRRLDTEAFF
j_call: TRBJ1-1; v_call: TRBV30; cdr3_aa: CAWSWQGGRYTEAFF
j_call: TRBJ2-7; v_call: TRBV19; cdr3_aa: CASSPTGIVYEQYF
j_call: TRBJ1-1; v_call: TRBV11-2; cdr3_aa: CASSFPSGTVNTEAFF